The present T cell receptor (beta chain) was sequenced within a study of lymphopenia after photon versus proton radiotherapy. Regarding the study as a whole: Under photons, naive T cells and diversity fell while effector/memory populations rose. In patients who died, overall survival fell as post-nadir TCR diversity dropped more. After the lymphocyte nadir, photon-treated repertoires showed oligoclonal expansion, especially of CD8+ Temra cells. Survival link was tested only in deceased patients; proton benefit remains a possibility.

This CDR3 has 11 residues. V was clipped by 5 bases and J by 16 bases; unmatched bases: 7. Per the germline V gene, CDR1 is ENHRY and CDR2 is SYGVKD. About this clone itself: Its target is unknown.

The method was immunoSEQ multiplex PCR; TCRdb's version includes in-frame clones alone and lacks a portion of them. The sample lists fewer than 35,000 clones, 89% occurring once. This clonotype originated in a woman in her 70s with pancreatic cancer. Some clones in this sample may be carry-over from other donors' samples. The rearrangement joins TRBV10-3 to TRBJ2-1; 8 bases agree with TRBD2. This material consisted of peripheral blood, taken from a patient treated with proton-based radiotherapy. CDR3 DNA: TGTGCCATCAGTCCCGGGACTAGAATTTTCTTC. Protein: CAISPGTRIFF.